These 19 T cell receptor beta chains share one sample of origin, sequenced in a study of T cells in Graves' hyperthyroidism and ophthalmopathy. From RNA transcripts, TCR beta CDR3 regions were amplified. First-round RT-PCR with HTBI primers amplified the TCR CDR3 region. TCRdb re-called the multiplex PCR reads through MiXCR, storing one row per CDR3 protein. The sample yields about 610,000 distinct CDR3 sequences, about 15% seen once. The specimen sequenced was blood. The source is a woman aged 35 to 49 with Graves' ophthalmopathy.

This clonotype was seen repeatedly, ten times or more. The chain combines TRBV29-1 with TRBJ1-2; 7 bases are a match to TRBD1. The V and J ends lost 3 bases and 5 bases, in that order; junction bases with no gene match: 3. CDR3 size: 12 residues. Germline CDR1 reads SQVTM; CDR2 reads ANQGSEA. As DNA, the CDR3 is TGCAGCGTTGATGACAGGGTGTATGGCTACACCTTC. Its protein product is CSVDDRVYGYTF.

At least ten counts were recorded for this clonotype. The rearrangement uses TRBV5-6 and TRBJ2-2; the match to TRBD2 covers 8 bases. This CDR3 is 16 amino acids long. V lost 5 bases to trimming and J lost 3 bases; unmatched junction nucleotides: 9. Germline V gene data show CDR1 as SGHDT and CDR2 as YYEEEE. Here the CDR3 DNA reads TGTGCCAGCAGTCTGAGCGGGAGAGGTCACACCGGGGAGCTGTTTTTT. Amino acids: CASSLSGRGHTGELFF.

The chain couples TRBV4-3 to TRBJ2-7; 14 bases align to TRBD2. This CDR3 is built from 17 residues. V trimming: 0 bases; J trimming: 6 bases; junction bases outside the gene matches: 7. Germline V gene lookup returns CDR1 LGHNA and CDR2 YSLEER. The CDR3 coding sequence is TGCGCCAGCAGCCAAGATATAGGGACTAGCGGGAGTGCCGAGCAGTACTTC. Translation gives CASSQDIGTSGSAEQYF.

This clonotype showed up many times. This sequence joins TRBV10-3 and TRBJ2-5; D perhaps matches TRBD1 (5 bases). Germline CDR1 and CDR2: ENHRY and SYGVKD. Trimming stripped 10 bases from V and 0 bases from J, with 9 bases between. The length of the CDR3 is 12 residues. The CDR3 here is CATLDNQETQYF. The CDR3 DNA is TGTGCCACCCTGGACAACCAAGAGACCCAGTACTTC.

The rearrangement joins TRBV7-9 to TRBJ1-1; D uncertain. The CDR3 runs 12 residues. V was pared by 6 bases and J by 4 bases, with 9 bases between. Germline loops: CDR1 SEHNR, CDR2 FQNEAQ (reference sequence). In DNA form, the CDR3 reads TGTGCCAGCAGAAACTACAGCACTGAAGCTTTCTTT. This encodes CASRNYSTEAFF. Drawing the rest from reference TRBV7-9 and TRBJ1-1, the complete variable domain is DTGVSQNPRHKITKRGQNVTFRCDPISEHNRLYWYRQTLGQGPEFLTYFQNEAQLEKSRLLSDRFSAERPKGSFSTLEIQRTEQGDSAMYLCASRNYSTEAFFGQGTRLTVV.

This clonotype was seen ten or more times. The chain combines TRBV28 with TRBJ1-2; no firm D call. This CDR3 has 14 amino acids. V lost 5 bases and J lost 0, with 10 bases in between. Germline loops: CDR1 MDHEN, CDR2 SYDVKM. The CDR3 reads CASSLPEANYGYTF. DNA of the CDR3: TGTGCCAGCAGTCTACCCGAAGCTAACTATGGCTACACCTTC.

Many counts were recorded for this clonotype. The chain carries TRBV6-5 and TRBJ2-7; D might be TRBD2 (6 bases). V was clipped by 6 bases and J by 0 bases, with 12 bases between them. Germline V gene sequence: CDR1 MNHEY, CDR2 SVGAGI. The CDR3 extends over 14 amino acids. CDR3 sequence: CASRSGESSYEQYF. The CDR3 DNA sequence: TGTGCCAGCAGGTCGGGGGAGAGCTCCTACGAGCAGTACTTC.

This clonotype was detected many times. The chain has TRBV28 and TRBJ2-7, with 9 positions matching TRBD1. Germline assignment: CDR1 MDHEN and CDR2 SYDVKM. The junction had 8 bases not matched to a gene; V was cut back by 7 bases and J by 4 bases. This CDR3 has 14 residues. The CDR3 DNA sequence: TGTGCCAGCACCGAACAGGGGGCCGATTACGAGCAGTACTTC. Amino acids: CASTEQGADYEQYF.

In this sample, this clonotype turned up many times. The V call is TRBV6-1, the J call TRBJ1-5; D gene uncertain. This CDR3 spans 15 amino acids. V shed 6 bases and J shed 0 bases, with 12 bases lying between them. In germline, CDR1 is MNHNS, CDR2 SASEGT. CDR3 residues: CASSFGLHSNQPQHF. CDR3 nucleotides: TGTGCCAGCAGCTTCGGCCTTCATAGCAATCAGCCCCAGCATTTT.

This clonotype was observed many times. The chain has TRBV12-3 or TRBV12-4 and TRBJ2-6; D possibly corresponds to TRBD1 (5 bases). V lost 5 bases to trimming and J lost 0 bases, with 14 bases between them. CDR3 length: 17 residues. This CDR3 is CASSRQGALSGANVLTF. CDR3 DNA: TGTGCCAGCAGTCGGCAGGGTGCCCTCTCTGGGGCCAACGTCCTGACTTTC.

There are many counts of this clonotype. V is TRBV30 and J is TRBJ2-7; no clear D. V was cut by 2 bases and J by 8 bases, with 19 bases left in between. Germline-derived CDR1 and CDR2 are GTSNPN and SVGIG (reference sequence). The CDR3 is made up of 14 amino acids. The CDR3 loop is CAWSSATPTQQQYF. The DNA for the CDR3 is TGTGCCTGGAGTTCTGCGACCCCGACCCAGCAGCAGTACTTC. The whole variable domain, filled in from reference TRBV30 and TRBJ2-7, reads SQTIHQWPATLVQPVGSPLSLECTVEGTSNPNLYWYRQAAGRGLQLLFYSVGIGQISSEVPQNLSASRPQDRQFILSSKKLLLSDSGFYLCAWSSATPTQQQYFGPGTRLTVT.

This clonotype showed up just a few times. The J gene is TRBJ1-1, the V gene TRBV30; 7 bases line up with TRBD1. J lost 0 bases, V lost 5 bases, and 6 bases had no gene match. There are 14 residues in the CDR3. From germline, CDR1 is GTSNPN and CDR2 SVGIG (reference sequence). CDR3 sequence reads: CAWGQTGLNTEAFF. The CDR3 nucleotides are TGTGCCTGGGGCCAGACAGGGTTGAACACTGAAGCTTTCTTT.

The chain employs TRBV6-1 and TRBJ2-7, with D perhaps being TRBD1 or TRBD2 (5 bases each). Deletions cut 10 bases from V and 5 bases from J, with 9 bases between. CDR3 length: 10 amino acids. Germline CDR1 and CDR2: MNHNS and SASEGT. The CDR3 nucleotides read TGTGCCATCGGGACGCACGAGCAGTACTTC. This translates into CAIGTHEQYF.

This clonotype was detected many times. CDR3 region: CASSMDYDASYEQYF. DNA for the CDR3: TGTGCCAGCAGCATGGACTACGATGCCTCCTACGAGCAGTACTTC. The rearrangement joins TRBV6-1 to TRBJ2-7; tentatively, D is TRBD2 (6 bases). The CDR3 runs to 15 residues. V lost 6 bases and J 0 bases, leaving 15 bases between the germline ends. From germline, CDR1 is MNHNS and CDR2 SASEGT.

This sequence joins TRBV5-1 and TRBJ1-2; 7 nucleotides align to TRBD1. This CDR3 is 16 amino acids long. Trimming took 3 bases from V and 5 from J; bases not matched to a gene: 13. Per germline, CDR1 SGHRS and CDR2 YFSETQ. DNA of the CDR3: TGCGCCAGCAGCTACACACACCCCGGGACAGAATATGGCTACACCTTC. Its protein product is CASSYTHPGTEYGYTF.

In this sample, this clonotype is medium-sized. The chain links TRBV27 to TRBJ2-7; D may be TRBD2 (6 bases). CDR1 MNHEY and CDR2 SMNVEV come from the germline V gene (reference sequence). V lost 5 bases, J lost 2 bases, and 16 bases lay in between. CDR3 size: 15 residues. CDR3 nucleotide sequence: TGTGCCAGCAGTAACACCGGGAGTCCCCCCTACGAGCAGTACTTC. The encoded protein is CASSNTGSPPYEQYF.

The CDR3 protein is CASSQENLAGSYEQYF. Here the CDR3 DNA reads TGTGCCAGCAGCCAAGAGAACCTAGCAGGGTCCTACGAGCAGTACTTC. The rearrangement links TRBV27 to TRBJ2-7, with D perhaps TRBD1 or TRBD2 (5 bases each). Looked up from germline, CDR1 is MNHEY and CDR2 is SMNVEV (reference sequence). The germline V and J ends were trimmed by 6 bases and 1 base, with 19 bases remaining between them. This CDR3 spans 16 amino acids.

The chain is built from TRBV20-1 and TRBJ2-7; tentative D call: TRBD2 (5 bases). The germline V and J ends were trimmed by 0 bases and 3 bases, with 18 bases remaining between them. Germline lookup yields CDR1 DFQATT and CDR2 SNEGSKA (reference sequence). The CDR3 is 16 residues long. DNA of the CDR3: TGCAGTGCTAGAGATGGTGCGAGGGAGTTGTTCTACGAGCAGTACTTC. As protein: CSARDGARELFYEQYF.

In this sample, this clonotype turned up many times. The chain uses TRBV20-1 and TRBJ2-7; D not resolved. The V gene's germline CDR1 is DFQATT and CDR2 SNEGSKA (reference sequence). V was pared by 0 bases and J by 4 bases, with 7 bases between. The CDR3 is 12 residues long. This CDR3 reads CSARDGVYEQYF. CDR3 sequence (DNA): TGCAGTGCTAGAGACGGAGTGTACGAGCAGTACTTC.